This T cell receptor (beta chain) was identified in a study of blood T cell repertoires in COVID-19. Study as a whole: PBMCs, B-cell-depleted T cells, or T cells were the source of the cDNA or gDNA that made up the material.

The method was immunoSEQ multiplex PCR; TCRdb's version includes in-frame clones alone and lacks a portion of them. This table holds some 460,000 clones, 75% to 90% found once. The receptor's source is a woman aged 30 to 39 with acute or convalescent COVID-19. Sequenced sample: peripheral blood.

CDR3 region: CASSGQGASYNSPLHF. The CDR3 coding sequence is TGTGCCAGCAGCGGACAGGGGGCTTCCTATAATTCACCCCTCCACTTT. The chain links TRBV2 to TRBJ1-6, with 11 bases aligning to TRBD1. V trimming: 6 bases; J trimming: 1 base; junction bases outside the gene matches: 2. This CDR3 comprises 16 residues. Germline CDR1 and CDR2: SNHLY and FYNNEI.